The entry that follows covers one TCR beta chain sequence. This clonotype was seen repeatedly, ten times or more. It has no known antigen specificity. Nothing much larger sits one base from this clone, and base qualities are not available. Stable Graves' hyperthyroidism was defined as no progression to ophthalmopathy during 18 months of follow-up. The hyperthyroidism patients were between 18 and 65 years old and newly diagnosed, with a disease duration of less than 2 months. Exclusion was applied to patients with uncontrolled infections, other autoimmune diseases, pregnancy or lactation. Diagnoses were established on the basis of clinical symptoms, serum thyroxine and TRAb, thyroid ultrasound, and orbital computed tomography. PBMCs were isolated from more than 8 ml of fresh peripheral blood by Ficoll-Paque density gradient centrifugation. Total RNA was extracted with Trizol reagent, and quality was checked on an Agilent 2100 Bioanalyzer.

Amplification of TCR beta CDR3 regions was carried out from RNA transcripts. A first-round RT-PCR of the TCR CDR3 used the HTBI primer set with the Qiagen OneStep RT-PCR kit. A second multiplex PCR round built the libraries, followed by size selection and purification. Libraries were sequenced paired-end with 100 bp reads on an Illumina HiSeq2000. As for the authors' bioinformatics: SOAPnuke was used to process the raw data, with reads discarded if the reads contained adapters or uncalled bases, had a mean Phred below 15, or lacked an exact constant-primer or identifier match. High-quality paired reads were merged using COPE v1.2.5, and each unique nucleotide sequence was defined as a clonotype. Clonotypes were aligned to IMGT TRBV, TRBD and TRBJ reference segments using MiTCR v1.1. The analysis was restricted to V-J combinations with a frequency above 0.0001, which together covered about 99% of the repertoires. The TCS score was defined as F50 (clonal expansion) divided by E x V (chaos), with BLOSUM62-based TCRdist calculated between CDR3 peptides within each V-J. Welch's t-statistics and random forest reduced roughly 500 V-J features to roughly 13, which were used in a naive Bayes classifier (R e1071). TCRdb took the public reads, trimmed them with fastp at Q25, ran MiXCR for clone calling and kept in-frame beta chains. Records with the same CDR3 protein are collapsed into one entry carrying the most frequent genes and DNA. The V and J calls reflect TCRdb's pipeline rather than the authors' work. Present in this sample are about 510,000 distinct CDR3 sequences, roughly 15% of which were seen just once. The ten largest make up roughly 14% of the sample.

The germline V gene (reference sequence) specifies GTSNPN as CDR1 and SVGIG as CDR2. There are 12 amino acids in the CDR3, from cysteine to phenylalanine inclusive. Kept here is only the CDR3 DNA, which spans 36 bases and is read in frame from base 1. V gives up 3 bases and J gives up 0 bases, and the segment between their germline ends measures 6 bases. The source of the sample is a study of T cells in Graves' hyperthyroidism and ophthalmopathy (dated by TCRdb to the late 2010s). For context, the study as a whole: Peripheral blood was sampled at the time of initial diagnosis, prior to any treatment. A discovery cohort of around 100 patients, roughly 40 with Graves' ophthalmopathy and approximately 60 with stable Graves' hyperthyroidism, was used to find distinguishing TCR V-J signatures. Whether ophthalmopathy could be predicted prospectively was tested in an independent validation cohort made up of under 20 hyperthyroidism patients plus 17 patients who later progressed to ophthalmopathy. The 100 discovery patients were randomly split 7:3 into training and test sets. The study also compared thyroid tissue and blood T-cell repertoires from more than five Graves' hyperthyroidism patients. After blood sampling, hyperthyroidism patients were treated with methimazole at a starting dose of 30 mg daily, and ophthalmopathy patients were treated with high-dose intravenous methylprednisolone. TCR Vbeta CDR3 sequencing of approximately 140 peripheral blood samples (around 45 ophthalmopathy, 75 or so hyperthyroidism and some 17 progressor patients) is reported in the paper. Broader findings and caveats from the paper: Most expanded thyroid clonotypes (frequency above 0.001) were also detected in blood, a finding suggesting that blood repertoires may reflect thyroid immune responses. Ophthalmopathy was separated from stable hyperthyroidism by a 13 V-J signature model, with roughly 88% sensitivity and around 81% specificity obtained in cross-validation and 80%/75% obtained in testing. In validation, the model predicted progression to ophthalmopathy with around 71% sensitivity and roughly 72% specificity, a median of about 6.7 months before onset. Sample size was not statistically predetermined, and blinding of investigators to group allocation was not performed.

In this chain, TRBV30 is recombined with TRBJ2-7, and the D gene may be TRBD1, 5 bases matching. This TCR derives from a woman in her thirties or forties with Graves' hyperthyroidism. Sequencing was carried out using blood. In nucleotides, the sequence is TGTGCCTGGAGGGACAACTCCTACGAGCAGTACTTC. Its translation reads: CAWRDNSYEQYF.